This TCR beta chain stems from a study of cytomegalovirus exposure and HLA in healthy donors. This CDR3 is 12 amino acids long. Per the germline V gene, CDR1 is MNHNY and CDR2 is SVGAGI (reference sequence). V was trimmed by 6 bases and J by 5 bases, leaving 10 bases between them. PCR primers comprised 60 Vbeta and 13 Jbeta primers. In the authors' workflow: Among the unique TCR beta chains that a later analysis counted, some 73 million in all, some 10 million were shared. Data came from immunoSEQ multiplex PCR; TCRdb stores just in-frame clones and leaves some out. The V and J calls and the clone size are those of that table, but D and trimming were determined from the DNA. Of over 100,000 clones in the sample, approximately 8.8% were seen once.

Sample: PBMCs. The chain recombines TRBV6-6 with TRBJ1-1, with D perhaps matching TRBD1 (5 bases). This clonotype was sampled from a man in his forties in good health and CMV-seronegative. CDR3 sequence: CASRGGVTEAFF. The CDR3 DNA sequence: TGTGCCAGCAGGGGAGGGGTTACTGAAGCTTTCTTT.